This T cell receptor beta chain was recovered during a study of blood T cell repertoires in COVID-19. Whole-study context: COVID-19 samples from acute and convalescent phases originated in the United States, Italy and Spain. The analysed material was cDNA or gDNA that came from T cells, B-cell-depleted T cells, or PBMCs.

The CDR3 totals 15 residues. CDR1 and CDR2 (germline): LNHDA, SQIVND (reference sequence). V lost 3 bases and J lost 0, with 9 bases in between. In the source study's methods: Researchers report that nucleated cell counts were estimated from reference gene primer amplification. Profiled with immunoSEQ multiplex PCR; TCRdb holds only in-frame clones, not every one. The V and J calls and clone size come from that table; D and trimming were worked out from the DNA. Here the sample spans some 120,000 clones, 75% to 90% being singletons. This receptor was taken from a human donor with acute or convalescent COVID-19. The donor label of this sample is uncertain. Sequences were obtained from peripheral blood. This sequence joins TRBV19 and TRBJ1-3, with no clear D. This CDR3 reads CASSITAFSGNTIYF. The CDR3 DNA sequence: TGTGCCAGTAGTATCACAGCATTCTCTGGAAACACCATATATTTT.